This T cell receptor beta chain comes out of a study of T cell responses to AZD1222 COVID-19 vaccine (dated by TCRdb to 2020 to 2022). About the investigation overall: TCR sequencing was performed for roughly 250 trial participants, of whom roughly 200 were given two doses of AZD1222 and around 25 were given two doses of MenACWY control vaccine. Trial participants were enrolled into age subgroups of 18-55, 56-69 and 70-plus years, which contained approximately 150, 28 and 58 TCR-sequenced participants, respectively.

Study-wide conclusions, independent of this receptor: The 56-69-year group was small, and its depth increase did not reach significance, likely because of low power. Because no samples from the day 14 peak response were available, repertoires could be characterized only after the peak T cell response. Most participants were white British and females outnumbered males, and the authors suggested that clonal diversity may have been underestimated. Reportedly, close to half of the unique spike-specific TCRs recognized epitopes lying outside the regions that are mutated in the B.1.351 and B.1.1.7 variants. After two AZD1222 doses, both the breadth and the depth of spike-specific TCRs were significantly higher than at day 0 and than in MenACWY recipients. Conclusions about previously exposed vaccinees are limited because only five to seven AZD1222 recipients were SARS-CoV-2 seropositive at baseline. CD4 TCRs associated with the vaccine covered the entire spike protein, and the dominant responses were in regions 160-218 and 743-854.

The time point label here, explained by the study, means: about 28 days (+/-7) after the second vaccine dose. AZD1222 recipients whose second dose came at about 4 weeks and those whose second dose came at about 12 weeks were combined into one group, since spike-specific TCR depth and breadth did not differ between the two schedules. Vaccinee samples came from UK trials COV001 and COV002, including a single-blind randomized controlled phase 2/3 trial of AZD1222 (ChAdOx1 nCoV-19) in healthy adults. For TCRbeta chain sequencing, PBMC samples were collected from trial participants at day 0 and at day 28 after the second dose. There are 13 amino acids in the CDR3, from cysteine to phenylalanine inclusive. Kept here is only the CDR3 DNA, which spans 39 bases and is read in frame from base 1. V is reduced by 3 bases and J by 4 bases, leaving a spacing of 9 bases between them. The germline V gene (reference sequence) gives CDR1 as LNHDA and CDR2 as SQIVND.

This clone was picked up a small number of times. Its antigen is still unknown. Base qualities were left out, and no much larger clone turns up one base away. The CDR3 regions of human TCRbeta chains were analyzed by immunosequencing. For the original study's pipeline: Repertoire TCRs were matched against a reference library of SARS-CoV-2-specific TCRs generated with the MIRA antigen-specificity platform. Breadth was defined as the fraction of unique TCRs that were SARS-CoV-2-associated. Depth was defined as the fraction of total T cells that were SARS-CoV-2-associated. Using the MIRA data, each spike-specific TCR was mapped to the spike region that the TCR reacts to and placed in a CD4 or CD8 class. Log10-transformed breadth and depth values were compared by one-way ANOVA with Sidak's multiple comparisons tests. TCRdb provides this immuneACCESS table in a form limited to in-frame rearrangements. Some clones are lacking; in checked studies, under half of them reflect an unresolved V gene, and why the rest are absent is not known. V, J and clone size derive from that table, while D and trimming were established from the DNA sequence. The sample table holds 200,000 or so clones, of which approximately 93% were seen once. Over 0.95% of the sample is taken by the ten largest.

This sequence uses TRBV19 and TRBJ1-2, with the D gene not confidently named. The starting material was peripheral blood, obtained 28 days after the second AZD1222 dose. The sequence was collected from an adult who received the AZD1222 COVID-19 vaccine. The CDR3 reads as follows: CASSMTALYGYTF. The bases are TGTGCCAGTAGTATGACGGCACTCTATGGCTACACCTTC.